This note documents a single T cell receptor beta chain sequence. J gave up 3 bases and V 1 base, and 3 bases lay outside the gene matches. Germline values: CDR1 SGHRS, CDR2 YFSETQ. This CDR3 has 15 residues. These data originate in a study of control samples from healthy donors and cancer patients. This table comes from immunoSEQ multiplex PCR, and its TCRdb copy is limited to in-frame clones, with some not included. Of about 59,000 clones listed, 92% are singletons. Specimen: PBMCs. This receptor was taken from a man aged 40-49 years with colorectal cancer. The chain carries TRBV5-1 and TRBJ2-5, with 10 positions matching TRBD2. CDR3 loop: CASSLFLAGEETQYF. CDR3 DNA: TGCGCCAGCAGCTTGTTTCTAGCGGGGGAAGAGACCCAGTACTTC.